This T cell receptor beta chain was recorded in a study of identical twins. Points from the study as a whole: Out-of-frame beta sequences exhibited a weaker degree of excess twin sharing.

Template switching introduced a universal primer site, and the cDNA bore unique molecular identifiers. A single record per CDR3 protein comes from TCRdb applying MiXCR to the 5' RACE reads. The sample yields 1,800,000 or so distinct CDR3 sequences, around 29% seen once. Worth noting for this clonotype: The antigen is not known.

Trimming removed 3 bases from V and 7 bases from J, with 7 bases in between. CDR1 and CDR2 from the germline V gene are DFQATT and SNEGSKA (reference sequence). The CDR3 loop spans 12 amino acids. Input material: cord blood. The TCR comes from a newborn girl in good health. This rearrangement joins TRBV20-1 to TRBJ1-6; D is uncertain. CDR3 sequence: CSARPANSPLHF. Written as DNA, the CDR3 is TGCAGTGCTAGGCCCGCCAATTCACCCCTCCACTTT.